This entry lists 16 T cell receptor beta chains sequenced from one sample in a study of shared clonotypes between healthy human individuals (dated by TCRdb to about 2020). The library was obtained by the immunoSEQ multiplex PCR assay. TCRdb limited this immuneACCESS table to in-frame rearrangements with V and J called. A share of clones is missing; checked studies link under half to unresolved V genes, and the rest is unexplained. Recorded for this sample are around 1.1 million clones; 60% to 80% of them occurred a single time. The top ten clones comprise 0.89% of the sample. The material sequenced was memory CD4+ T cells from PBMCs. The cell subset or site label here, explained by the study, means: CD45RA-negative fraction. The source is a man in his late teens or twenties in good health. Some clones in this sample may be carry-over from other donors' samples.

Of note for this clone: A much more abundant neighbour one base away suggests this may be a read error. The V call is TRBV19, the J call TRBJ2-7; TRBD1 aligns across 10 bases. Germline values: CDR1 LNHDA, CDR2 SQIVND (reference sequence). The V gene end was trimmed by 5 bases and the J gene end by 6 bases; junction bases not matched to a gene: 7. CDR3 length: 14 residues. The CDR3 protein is CASSSWDRGPEQYF. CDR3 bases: TGTGCCAGTAGTTCCTGGGACAGGGGTCCCGAGCAGTACTTC.

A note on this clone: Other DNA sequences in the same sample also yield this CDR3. The CDR3 nucleotides read TGTGCCAGCAGTTCCCCCGGGGGCCTCGAGACCCAGTACTTC. Translation gives CASSSPGGLETQYF. V is TRBV28 and J is TRBJ2-5; D is tentatively TRBD1 or TRBD2 (6 bases each). The CDR3 is 14 residues long. The germline V and J ends were trimmed by 4 bases and 5 bases, with 14 bases remaining between them. CDR1 and CDR2 from the germline V gene are MDHEN and SYDVKM.

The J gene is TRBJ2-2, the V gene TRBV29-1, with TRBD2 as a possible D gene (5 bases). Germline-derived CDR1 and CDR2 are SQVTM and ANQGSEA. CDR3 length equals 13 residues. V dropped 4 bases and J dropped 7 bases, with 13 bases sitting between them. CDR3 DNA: TGCAGCGTTGTCCTAGCTTACGGCGGGGAGCTGTTTTTT. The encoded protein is CSVVLAYGGELFF.

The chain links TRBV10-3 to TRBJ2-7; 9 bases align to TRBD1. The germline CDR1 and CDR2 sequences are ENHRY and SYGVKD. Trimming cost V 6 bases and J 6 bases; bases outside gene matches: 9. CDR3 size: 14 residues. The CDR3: CAIRTDRGSSEQYF. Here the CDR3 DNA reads TGTGCCATCAGGACGGACAGGGGATCGAGCGAGCAGTACTTC.

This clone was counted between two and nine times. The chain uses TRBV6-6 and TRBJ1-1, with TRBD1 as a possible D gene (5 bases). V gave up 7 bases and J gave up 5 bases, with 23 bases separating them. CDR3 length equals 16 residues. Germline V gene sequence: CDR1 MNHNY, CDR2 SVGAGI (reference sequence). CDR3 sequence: CASTYTQAGTKTEAFF. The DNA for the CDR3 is TGTGCCAGCACCTACACCCAAGCCGGGACTAAAACTGAAGCTTTCTTT.

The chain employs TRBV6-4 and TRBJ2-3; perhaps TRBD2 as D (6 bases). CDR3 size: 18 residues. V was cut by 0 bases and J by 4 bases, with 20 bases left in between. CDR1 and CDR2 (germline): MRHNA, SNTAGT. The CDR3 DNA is TGTGCCAGCAGTGACTCGGAGGGACGATTATGGAGGGCAGATACGCAGTATTTT. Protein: CASSDSEGRLWRADTQYF.

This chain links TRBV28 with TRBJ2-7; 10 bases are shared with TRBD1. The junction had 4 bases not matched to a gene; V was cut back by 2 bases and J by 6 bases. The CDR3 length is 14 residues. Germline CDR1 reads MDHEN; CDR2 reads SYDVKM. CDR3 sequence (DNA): TGTGCCAGCAGTTTACCGGGACAGGGGCTCGAGCAGTACTTC. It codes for CASSLPGQGLEQYF.

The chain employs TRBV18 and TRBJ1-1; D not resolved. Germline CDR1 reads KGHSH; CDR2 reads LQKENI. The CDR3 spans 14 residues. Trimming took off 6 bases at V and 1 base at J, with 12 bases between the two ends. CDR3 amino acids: CASSPSKGNTEAFF. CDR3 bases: TGTGCCAGCTCCCCTTCGAAGGGGAACACTGAAGCTTTCTTT.

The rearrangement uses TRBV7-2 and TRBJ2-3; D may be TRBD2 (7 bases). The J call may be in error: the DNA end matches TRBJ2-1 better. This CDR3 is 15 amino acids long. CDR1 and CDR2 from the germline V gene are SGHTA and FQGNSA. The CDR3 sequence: CASSPRGGWSLEQFF. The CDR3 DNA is TGTGCCAGCAGCCCACGCGGGGGCTGGAGCCTTGAGCAGTTCTTC.

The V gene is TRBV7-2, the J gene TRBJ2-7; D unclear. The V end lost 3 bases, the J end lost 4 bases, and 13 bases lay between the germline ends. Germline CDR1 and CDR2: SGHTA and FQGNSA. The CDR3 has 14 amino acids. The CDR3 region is CASSLRSTEYEQYF. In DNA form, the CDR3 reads TGTGCCAGCAGCTTGAGGTCTACCGAATACGAGCAGTACTTC.

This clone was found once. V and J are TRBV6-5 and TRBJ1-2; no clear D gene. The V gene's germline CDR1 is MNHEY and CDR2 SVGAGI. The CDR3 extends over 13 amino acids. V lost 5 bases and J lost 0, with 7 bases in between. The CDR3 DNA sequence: TGTGCCAGCAGTCTCGACACTAACTATGGCTACACCTTC. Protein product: CASSLDTNYGYTF.

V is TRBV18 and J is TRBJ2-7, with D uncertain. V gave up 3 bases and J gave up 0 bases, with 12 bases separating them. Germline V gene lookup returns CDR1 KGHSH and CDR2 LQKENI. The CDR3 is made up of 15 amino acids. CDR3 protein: CASSPSLGNSYEQYF. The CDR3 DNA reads TGTGCCAGCTCACCGAGTCTAGGTAACTCCTACGAGCAGTACTTC. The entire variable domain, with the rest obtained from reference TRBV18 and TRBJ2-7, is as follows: NAGVMQNPRHLVRRRGQEARLRCSPMKGHSHVYWYRQLPEEGLKFMVYLQKENIIDESGMPKERFSAEFPKEGPSILRIQQVVRGDSAAYFCASSPSLGNSYEQYFGPGTRLTVT.

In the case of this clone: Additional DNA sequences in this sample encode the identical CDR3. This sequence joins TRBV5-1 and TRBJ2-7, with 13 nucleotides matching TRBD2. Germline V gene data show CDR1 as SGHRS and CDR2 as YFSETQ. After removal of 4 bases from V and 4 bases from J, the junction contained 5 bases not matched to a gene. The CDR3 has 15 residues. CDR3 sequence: CASSLRTSGSYEQYF. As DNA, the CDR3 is TGCGCCAGCAGCCTGAGGACTAGCGGGAGTTACGAGCAGTACTTC.

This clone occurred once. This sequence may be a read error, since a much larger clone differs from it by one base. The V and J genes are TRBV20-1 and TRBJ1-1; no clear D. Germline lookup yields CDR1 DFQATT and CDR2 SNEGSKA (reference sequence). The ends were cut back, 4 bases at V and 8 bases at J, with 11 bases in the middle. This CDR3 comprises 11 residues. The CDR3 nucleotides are TGCAGTGCTACCCAGGAGCACGAAGCTTTCTTT. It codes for CSATQEHEAFF.

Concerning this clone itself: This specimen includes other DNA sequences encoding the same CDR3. The CDR3 bases are TGCGCCAGCAGCCCCCCGGGGAATGAGCAGTTCTTC. Encoded protein: CASSPPGNEQFF. The chain recombines TRBV5-1 with TRBJ2-1; the D gene is possibly TRBD2 (5 bases). Between the trimmed V and J ends, which lost 4 bases and 7 bases, there was a span of 9 bases. The CDR3 is 12 amino acids. From germline, CDR1 is SGHRS and CDR2 YFSETQ.

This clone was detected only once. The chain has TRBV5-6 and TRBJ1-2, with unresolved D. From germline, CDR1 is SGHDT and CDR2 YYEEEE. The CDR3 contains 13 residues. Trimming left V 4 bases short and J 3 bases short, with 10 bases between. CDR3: CASSKGPYYGYTF. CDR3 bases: TGTGCCAGCAGCAAAGGGCCCTACTATGGCTACACCTTC.